This record concerns one TCR beta chain sequence. Its specificity is not known. Trimming removed 4 bases from V and 1 base from J; junction bases left unmatched: 6. The CDR3 length is 15 residues. Germline-derived CDR1 and CDR2 are SGDLS and YYNGEE. This record belongs to a study of T cell responses to AZD1222 COVID-19 vaccine. The repertoire was sequenced with immunoSEQ multiplex PCR; TCRdb's copy has only in-frame clones and lacks some. This sample has tens of thousands of clones, with roughly 88% found just once. Findings and caveats of the study: After two AZD1222 doses, spike-specific TCR breadth and depth rose versus day 0. Repertoire sampling was restricted to post-peak T cell response timepoints.

This sequence was found in an adult who received the AZD1222 COVID-19 vaccine. The J gene is TRBJ2-5, the V gene TRBV9, with 8 positions matching TRBD2. This specimen consisted of peripheral blood, obtained 28 days after the second AZD1222 dose. CDR3 sequence reads: CASSIGLAAQETQYF. CDR3 nucleotide sequence: TGTGCCAGCAGCATCGGACTAGCAGCCCAAGAGACCCAGTACTTC.